The 27 T cell receptor beta chains presented below share a single source sample, sequenced in a study of Graves' ophthalmopathy and Graves' hyperthyroidism. TCR beta CDR3 amplification used RNA transcripts. In the first round, RT-PCR was carried out with HTBI primers, and a multiplex PCR formed the second round. TCRdb processed the multiplex PCR reads anew with MiXCR; each CDR3 protein has one entry. The sample has around 1.1 million distinct CDR3 sequences; 35% to 40% are singletons. Sequencing was done on a sample of peripheral blood or thyroid tissue (not recorded which). The receptors were gathered from an adult man with Graves' hyperthyroidism.

Ten or more counts support this clonotype. V is TRBV6-5 and J is TRBJ2-5; D is unresolved. Trimming removed 7 bases at V and 7 bases at J, with 16 bases between. Germline V gene sequence: CDR1 MNHEY, CDR2 SVGAGI. CDR3 length equals 13 residues. As DNA, the CDR3 is TGTGCCAGCATCGGCGAGCCCCCAGGGACCCAGTACTTC. Protein product: CASIGEPPGTQYF.

There are many counts of this clonotype. The genes are TRBV7-6 and TRBJ2-5, with D perhaps TRBD1 or TRBD2 (5 bases each). The CDR3 is made up of 16 amino acids. Germline CDR1 SGHVS, CDR2 FNYEAQ. Trimming took 6 bases from V and 1 from J, leaving 18 bases between them. The CDR3 nucleotides are TGTGCCAGCAGGGGTCCGGGACCGACCGGCCAAGAGACCCAGTACTTC. Protein product: CASRGPGPTGQETQYF.

This clonotype was seen ten or more times. Relative to the germline gene, one junction end is altered; a read error may explain this. The chain has TRBV5-5 and TRBJ1-5; D might be TRBD1 (6 bases). The CDR3 has 14 residues. The germline CDR1 and CDR2 sequences are SGHKS and YYEKEE (reference sequence). CDR3 protein: CASSLVGANQPQHF. DNA of the CDR3: TGTGCCAGCAGTTTGGTGGGGGCTAATCAGCCCCAGCATTTT.

V gene TRBV7-2 combines with J gene TRBJ2-2, with D perhaps assigned TRBD1 or TRBD2 (5 bases each). CDR1 is SGHTA, CDR2 FQGNSA, per germline. Trimming left V 2 bases short and J 4 bases short, with 17 bases between. The CDR3 consists of 17 residues. CDR3 in amino acids: CASSLMGVWGTTGELFF. The CDR3, as DNA: TGTGCCAGCAGCTTAATGGGGGTCTGGGGCACCACCGGGGAGCTGTTTTTT.

V usage is TRBV29-1 and J usage is TRBJ2-7; 9 bases map to TRBD2. After removal of 5 bases from V and 5 bases from J, the junction contained 7 bases not matched to a gene. The CDR3 contains 13 residues. From germline, CDR1 is SQVTM and CDR2 ANQGSEA. The CDR3 region is CSVNSGTSHEQYF. Written as DNA, the CDR3 is TGCAGCGTTAATAGCGGGACTAGCCACGAGCAGTACTTC.

In the case of this clonotype: The junction departs from the called germline gene at one end, perhaps through a read error. V gene TRBV9 combines with J gene TRBJ1-6; no clear D gene. Germline CDR1 reads SGDLS; CDR2 reads YYNGEE. The CDR3 runs to 14 residues. CDR3 sequence: CAGSVGHINSPLHF. CDR3 DNA: TGTGCCGGCAGCGTAGGTCACATTAATTCACCCCTCCACTTT.

This clonotype has just a few counts. The chain carries TRBV6-2 or TRBV6-3 and TRBJ2-5, with D uncertain. CDR1 is MNHEY and CDR2 is SVGEGT in the germline V gene. Trimming cost V 4 bases and J 1 base, with 13 bases left between them. There are 15 residues in the CDR3. For the CDR3, the DNA is TGTGCCAGCAGTTTTTACCCCCCCCCCCAAGAGACCCAGTACTTC. Protein product: CASSFYPPPQETQYF.

For this clonotype: This could be a read error, since a much larger clone is one nucleotide away. The chain combines TRBV5-1 with TRBJ2-2; the D is unclear. The germline V gene has CDR1 SGHRS and CDR2 YFSETQ. CDR3 size: 15 residues. The V and J ends lost 3 bases and 0 bases respectively, with 9 bases between them. CDR3 sequence reads: CASSWIGPNTGELFF. In DNA form, the CDR3 reads TGCGCCAGCAGCTGGATAGGGCCGAACACCGGGGAGCTGTTTTTT.

The chain joins TRBV12-3 or TRBV12-4 to TRBJ1-2, with TRBD1 as a possible D gene (6 bases). The CDR3 has 11 amino acids. Deletions cut 7 bases from V and 8 bases from J, with 11 bases between. The CDR3 nucleotides are TGTGCCAGCACCAGGGGAAACGGCTACACCTTC. The encoded protein is CASTRGNGYTF.

The chain recombines TRBV6-5 with TRBJ1-5; D gene unclear. Germline V lookup: CDR1 MNHEY, CDR2 SVGAGI. The length of the CDR3 is 15 residues. Trimming took 0 bases from V and 3 from J, leaving 9 bases between them. For the CDR3, the DNA is TGTGCCAGCAGTTACTCGAGTGCCATCAATCAGCCCCAGCATTTT. Translating it yields CASSYSSAINQPQHF.

Ten or more counts support this clonotype. The chain uses TRBV6-5 and TRBJ1-4; maybe TRBD1 (5 bases). The CDR3 loop spans 17 amino acids. Germline V CDR1 and CDR2: MNHEY, SVGAGI. V gave up 0 bases and J gave up 1 base, with 12 bases separating them. CDR3 nucleotides: TGTGCCAGCAGTTACTCGGGGCAGGGCATAACTAATGAAAAACTGTTTTTT. Its protein product is CASSYSGQGITNEKLFF.

In this sample, this clonotype turned up many times. This sequence joins TRBV7-2 and TRBJ1-2; D unclear. Germline assignment: CDR1 SGHTA and CDR2 FQGNSA. V gave up 4 bases and J gave up 4 bases, with 19 bases separating them. The length of the CDR3 is 16 residues. CDR3: CASSSEGREGGYGYTF. In DNA, the CDR3 is TGTGCCAGCAGCTCAGAGGGCCGGGAAGGTGGCTATGGCTACACCTTC.

This clonotype has only a few counts. The chain uses TRBV4-2 and TRBJ2-7; 10 bases are shared with TRBD2. Losses at the gene ends were 3 bases for V and 2 bases for J; bases not matched to a gene: 7. From germline, CDR1 is LGHNA and CDR2 YNFKEQ. The CDR3 is made up of 16 amino acids. The CDR3 bases are TGTGCCAGCAGCCAGGCACTAGCGGGGTCGACCTACGAGCAGTACTTC. Encoded protein: CASSQALAGSTYEQYF.

This chain connects TRBV7-7 to TRBJ1-4; a possible D gene is TRBD1 (6 bases). Germline values: CDR1 SSHAT, CDR2 FNYEAQ (reference sequence). CDR3 length equals 13 residues. The germline V and J ends were trimmed by 4 bases and 8 bases, with 11 bases remaining between them. The chain's CDR3 is CASSSTGIEKLFF. The CDR3 DNA reads as TGTGCCAGCAGCTCAACAGGGATCGAAAAACTGTTTTTT.

This clonotype was recorded at least ten times. The J gene is TRBJ1-1, the V gene TRBV10-3; TRBD1 might be the D (6 bases). The CDR3 runs 13 residues. Germline V gene data show CDR1 as ENHRY and CDR2 as SYGVKD. Trimming cost V 3 bases and J 6 bases, with 11 bases left between them. The CDR3 here is CAISDGQPSEAFF. The CDR3, as DNA: TGTGCCATCAGTGATGGACAGCCGTCTGAAGCTTTCTTT.

This clonotype was recorded only once. Germline and junction disagree at one end, which may indicate a read error. V is TRBV11-2 and J is TRBJ2-5; D might be TRBD1 (6 bases). Germline CDR1 and CDR2: SGHAT and FQNNGV. This CDR3 has 14 residues. The DNA for the CDR3 is TGTGCCGGCAGCTTCGGGGCAGGGGCGCCGGCCCAGTACTTC. It yields the protein CAGSFGAGAPAQYF.

The CDR3 coding sequence is TGTGCCAGCAGCTCTATGACCGGGGGGGATTATGGCTACACCTTC. Its protein is CASSSMTGGDYGYTF. The chain joins TRBV7-9 to TRBJ1-2; weak D call: TRBD1 (5 bases). This CDR3 is 15 amino acids long. Deletions cut 4 bases from V and 5 bases from J, with 17 bases between. In germline, CDR1 is SEHNR, CDR2 FQNEAQ (reference sequence). Full variable domain (missing parts from reference TRBV7-9 and TRBJ1-2): DTGVSQNPRHKITKRGQNVTFRCDPISEHNRLYWYRQTLGQGPEFLTYFQNEAQLEKSRLLSDRFSAERPKGSFSTLEIQRTEQGDSAMYLCASSSMTGGDYGYTFGSGTRLTVV.

This rearrangement joins TRBV20-1 to TRBJ1-5; 10 bases agree with TRBD1. Germline V lookup: CDR1 DFQATT, CDR2 SNEGSKA (reference sequence). CDR3 length equals 14 residues. Unmatched junction bases numbered 1, after V lost 3 bases and J lost 2 bases. The CDR3 region is CSASGTGGNQPQHF. For the CDR3, the DNA is TGCAGTGCTAGTGGGACAGGGGGCAATCAGCCCCAGCATTTT.

In DNA, the CDR3 is TGTGCCAGCAGTCGCCACGGGGCCTACACTGAAGCTTTCTTT. Protein product: CASSRHGAYTEAFF. The chain uses TRBV28 and TRBJ1-1, with a weak D call TRBD1 (5 bases). Trimming removed 5 bases at V and 3 bases at J, with 13 bases between. Per germline, CDR1 MDHEN and CDR2 SYDVKM. The CDR3 has 14 residues.

On this clonotype itself: A read error may produce the germline difference seen at one junction end. The chain has TRBV12-3 or TRBV12-4 and TRBJ1-1; tentative D call: TRBD1 (5 bases). The CDR3 is made up of 16 amino acids. The CDR3 bases are TGTGCCAGCAGTTTATCGGGACGTACTAGGAACACTGAAGCTCTCTTT. This sequence encodes CASSLSGRTRNTEALF.

In this sample, this clonotype turned up many times. The chain couples TRBV19 to TRBJ2-7; D unresolved. V was trimmed by 5 bases and J by 7 bases, leaving 15 bases between them. Per germline, CDR1 LNHDA and CDR2 SQIVND (reference sequence). This CDR3 is built from 13 residues. The CDR3: CASSVDGVGEQYF. CDR3 DNA: TGTGCCAGTAGTGTGGACGGTGTGGGGGAGCAGTACTTC.

This clonotype was observed a few times. The V gene is TRBV7-2, the J gene TRBJ2-5; D uncertain. Germline CDR1 is SGHTA and CDR2 is FQGNSA. The CDR3 runs 16 residues. With 5 bases removed from V and 0 bases from J, the gap between germline ends came to 16 bases. The CDR3 nucleotides are TGTGCCAGCAGCCCCCGCATCGACTTATACCAAGAGACCCAGTACTTC. It is translated as CASSPRIDLYQETQYF. The whole variable domain, filled in from reference TRBV7-2 and TRBJ2-5, reads GAGVSQSPSNKVTEKGKDVELRCDPISGHTALYWYRQSLGQGLEFLIYFQGNSAPDKSGLPSDRFSAERTGGSVSTLTIQRTQQEDSAVYLCASSPRIDLYQETQYFGPGTRLLVL.

This clonotype was picked up many times. The chain is built from TRBV7-9 and TRBJ1-3, with TRBD1 matching over 8 bases. The CDR3 totals 15 residues. The germline V gene encodes CDR1 SEHNR and CDR2 FQNEAQ (reference sequence). V shed 5 bases and J 2 bases; nucleotides not matched to a gene: 5. CDR3 sequence reads: CASSPQTGAGNTIYF. Written as DNA, the CDR3 is TGTGCCAGCAGCCCCCAGACAGGGGCTGGAAACACCATATATTTT.

This clonotype appeared once. The chain recombines TRBV10-3 with TRBJ2-7; D unclear. With 3 bases removed from V and 6 bases from J, the gap between germline ends came to 9 bases. In germline, CDR1 is ENHRY, CDR2 SYGVKD. The CDR3 spans 12 residues. CDR3 sequence reads: CAISDVSGEQYF. Here the CDR3 DNA reads TGTGCCATCAGTGACGTAAGTGGCGAGCAGTACTTC.

This clonotype was seen repeatedly, ten times or more. The V call is TRBV12-3 or TRBV12-4, the J call TRBJ1-1, with no clear D. The CDR3 sequence is 16 residues long. Trimming cost V 5 bases and J 4 bases, with 20 bases left between them. The DNA for the CDR3 is TGTGCCAGCAGTCGCCCGGAGAGATTGTACAGCACTGAAGCTTTCTTT. Protein sequence: CASSRPERLYSTEAFF.

This clonotype occurred a few times. This chain connects TRBV12-3 or TRBV12-4 to TRBJ2-7; D ambiguous. V lost 6 bases to trimming and J lost 0 bases, with 12 bases between them. CDR3 length equals 14 residues. In nucleotides, the CDR3 is TGTGCCAGCAGACATACTGACGGCTCCTACGAGCAGTACTTC. Residues: CASRHTDGSYEQYF.

The V and J genes are TRBV9 and TRBJ1-6, with 9 bases that match TRBD1. This CDR3 spans 16 amino acids. From germline, CDR1 is SGDLS and CDR2 YYNGEE. The V and J ends lost 7 bases and 6 bases, in that order; junction bases with no gene match: 11. The CDR3 nucleotides read TGTGCCAGCTCACCGGATACAGGGGGCGGTAATTCACCCCTCCACTTT. Its translation is CASSPDTGGGNSPLHF. Supplemented by reference TRBV9 and TRBJ1-6, the full variable domain reads DSGVTQTPKHLITATGQRVTLRCSPRSGDLSVYWYQQSLDQGLQFLIQYYNGEERAKGNILERFSAQQFPDLHSELNLSSLELGDSALYFCASSPDTGGGNSPLHFGNGTRLTVT.